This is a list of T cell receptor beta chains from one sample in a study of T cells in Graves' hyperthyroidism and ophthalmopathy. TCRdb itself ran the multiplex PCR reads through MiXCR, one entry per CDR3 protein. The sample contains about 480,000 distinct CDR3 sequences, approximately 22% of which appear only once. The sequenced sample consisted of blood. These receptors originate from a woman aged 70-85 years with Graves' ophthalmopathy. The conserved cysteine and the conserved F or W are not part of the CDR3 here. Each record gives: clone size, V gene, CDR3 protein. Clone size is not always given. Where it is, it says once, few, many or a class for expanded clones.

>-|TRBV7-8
ASSEREVLRQTGELF
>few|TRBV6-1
ASSPRANNEQF
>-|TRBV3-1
ASSQVGLGVLTGELF
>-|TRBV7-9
ASSLAGQGEAF
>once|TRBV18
ASSPSMGPETQY
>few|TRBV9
ASSAVGAFGYT
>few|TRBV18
ASSRSTGGAETQY
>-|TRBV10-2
ASSESSPGQGADGYT
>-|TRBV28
ASATPPGILNTEAF
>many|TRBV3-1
ASSQVSGAGGYT
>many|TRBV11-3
ASSPGGSGANVLT
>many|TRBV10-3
AISADGGRYEQY
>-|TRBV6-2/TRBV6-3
ASSYSNVLAGNIQY
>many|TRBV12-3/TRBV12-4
ASSLKGSGRANGELF
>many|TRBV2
ASERTSGNTGELF